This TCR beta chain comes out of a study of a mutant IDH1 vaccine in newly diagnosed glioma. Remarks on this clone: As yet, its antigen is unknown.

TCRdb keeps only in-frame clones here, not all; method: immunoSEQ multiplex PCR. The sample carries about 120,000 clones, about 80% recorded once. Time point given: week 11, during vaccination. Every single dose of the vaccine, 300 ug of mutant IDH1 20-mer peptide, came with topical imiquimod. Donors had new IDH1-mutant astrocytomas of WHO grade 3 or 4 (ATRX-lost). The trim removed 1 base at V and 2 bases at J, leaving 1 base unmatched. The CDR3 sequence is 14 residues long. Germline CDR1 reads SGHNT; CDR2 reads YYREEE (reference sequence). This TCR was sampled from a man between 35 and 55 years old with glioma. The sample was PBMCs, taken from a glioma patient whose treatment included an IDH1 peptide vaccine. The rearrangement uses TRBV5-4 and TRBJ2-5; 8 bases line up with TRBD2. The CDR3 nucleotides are TGTGCCAGCAGCTTGCGACTAGCGCAAGAGACCCAGTACTTC. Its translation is CASSLRLAQETQYF.